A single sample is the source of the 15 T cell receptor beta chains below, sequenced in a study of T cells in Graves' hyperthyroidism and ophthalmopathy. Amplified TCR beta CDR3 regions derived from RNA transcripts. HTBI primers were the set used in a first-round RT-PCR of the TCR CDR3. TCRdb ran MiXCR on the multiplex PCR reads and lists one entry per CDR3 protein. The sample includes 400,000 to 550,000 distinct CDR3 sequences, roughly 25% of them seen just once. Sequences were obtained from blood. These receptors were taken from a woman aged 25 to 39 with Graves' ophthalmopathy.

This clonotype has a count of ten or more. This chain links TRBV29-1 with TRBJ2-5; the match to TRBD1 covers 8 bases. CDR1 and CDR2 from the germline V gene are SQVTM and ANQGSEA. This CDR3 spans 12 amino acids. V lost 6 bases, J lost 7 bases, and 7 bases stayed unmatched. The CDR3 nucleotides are TGCAGCGTACAACAGGGGGGAGGGACCCAGTACTTC. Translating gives CSVQQGGGTQYF.

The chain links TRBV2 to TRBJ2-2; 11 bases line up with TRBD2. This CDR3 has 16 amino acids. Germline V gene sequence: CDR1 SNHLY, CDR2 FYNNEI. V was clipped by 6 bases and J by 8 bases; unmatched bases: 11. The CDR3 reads CASRKLAGVGLGELFF. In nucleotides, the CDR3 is TGTGCCAGCAGAAAACTAGCGGGAGTCGGCTTAGGGGAGCTGTTTTTT.

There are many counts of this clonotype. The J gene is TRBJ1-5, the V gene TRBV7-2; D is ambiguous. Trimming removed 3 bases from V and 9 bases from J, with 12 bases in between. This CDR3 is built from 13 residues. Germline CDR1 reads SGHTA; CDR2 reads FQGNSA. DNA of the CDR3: TGTGCCAGCAGCTTCGGCAGCCACGTGCCCCAGCATTTT. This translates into CASSFGSHVPQHF.

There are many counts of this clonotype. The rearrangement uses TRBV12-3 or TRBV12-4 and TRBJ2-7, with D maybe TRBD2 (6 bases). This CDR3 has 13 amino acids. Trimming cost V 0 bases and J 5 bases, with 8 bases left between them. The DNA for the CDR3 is TGTGCCAGCAGTTTAGCGGGCGGGAACGAGCAGTACTTC. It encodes CASSLAGGNEQYF.

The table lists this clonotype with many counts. CDR3 in DNA: TGTGCCAGCAGCCGTGCGAGGGTTTATAACTATGGCTACACCTTC. Translation gives CASSRARVYNYGYTF. The V call is TRBV7-8, the J call TRBJ1-2; D uncertain. The CDR3 has 15 amino acids. CDR1 SGHVS and CDR2 FQNEAQ come from the germline V gene. V shed 5 bases and J shed 1 base, with 14 bases lying between them.

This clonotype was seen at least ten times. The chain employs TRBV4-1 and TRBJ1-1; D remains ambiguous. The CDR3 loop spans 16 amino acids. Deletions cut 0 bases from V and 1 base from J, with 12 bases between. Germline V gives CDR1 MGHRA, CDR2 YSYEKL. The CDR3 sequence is CASSQDGRGSNTEAFF. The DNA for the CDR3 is TGCGCCAGCAGCCAAGATGGGCGGGGATCGAACACTGAAGCTTTCTTT.

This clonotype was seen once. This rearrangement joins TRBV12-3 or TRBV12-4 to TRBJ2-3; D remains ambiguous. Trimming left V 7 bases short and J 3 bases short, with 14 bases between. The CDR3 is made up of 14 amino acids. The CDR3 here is CASIWSRLTDTQYF. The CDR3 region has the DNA TGTGCCAGCATTTGGAGCAGGTTAACAGATACGCAGTATTTT.

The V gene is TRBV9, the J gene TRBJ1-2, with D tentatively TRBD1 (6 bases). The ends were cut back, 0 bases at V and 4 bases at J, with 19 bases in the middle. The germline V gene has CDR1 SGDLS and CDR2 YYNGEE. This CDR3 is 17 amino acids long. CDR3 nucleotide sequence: TGTGCCAGCAGCGTAGAACCCGGGATCCTAGGGGGCTATGGCTACACCTTC. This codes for CASSVEPGILGGYGYTF.

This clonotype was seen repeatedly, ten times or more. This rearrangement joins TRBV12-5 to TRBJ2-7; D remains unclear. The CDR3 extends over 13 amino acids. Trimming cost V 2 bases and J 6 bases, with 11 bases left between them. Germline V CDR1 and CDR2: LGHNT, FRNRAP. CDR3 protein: CASGLRHLGEQYF. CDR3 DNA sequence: TGTGCTAGTGGTTTGAGGCATTTGGGCGAGCAGTACTTC.

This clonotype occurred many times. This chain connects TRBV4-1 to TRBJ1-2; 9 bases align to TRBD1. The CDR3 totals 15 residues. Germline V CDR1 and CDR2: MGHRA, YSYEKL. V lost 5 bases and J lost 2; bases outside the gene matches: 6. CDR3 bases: TGCGCCAGCAGCTTACCGACAGGGGGAAACTATGGCTACACCTTC. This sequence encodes CASSLPTGGNYGYTF.

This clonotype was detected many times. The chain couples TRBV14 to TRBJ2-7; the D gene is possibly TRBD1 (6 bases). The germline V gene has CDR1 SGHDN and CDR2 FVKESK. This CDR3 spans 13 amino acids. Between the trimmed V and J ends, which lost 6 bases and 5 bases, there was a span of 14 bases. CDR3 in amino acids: CASRQQGNHEQYF. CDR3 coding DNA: TGTGCCAGCAGACAACAGGGAAATCACGAGCAGTACTTC.

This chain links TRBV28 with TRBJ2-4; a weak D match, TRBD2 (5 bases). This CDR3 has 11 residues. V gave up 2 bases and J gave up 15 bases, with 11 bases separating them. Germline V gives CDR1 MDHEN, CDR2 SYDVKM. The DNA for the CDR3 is TGTGCCAGCAGTTTAGAGGGTTCGAGGTACTTC. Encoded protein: CASSLEGSRYF.

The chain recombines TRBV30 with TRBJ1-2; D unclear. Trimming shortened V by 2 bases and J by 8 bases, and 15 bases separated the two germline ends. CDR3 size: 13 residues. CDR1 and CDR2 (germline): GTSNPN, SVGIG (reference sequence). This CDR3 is CAWSTLRGVGYTF. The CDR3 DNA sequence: TGTGCCTGGAGTACCCTCCGTGGGGTGGGCTACACCTTC. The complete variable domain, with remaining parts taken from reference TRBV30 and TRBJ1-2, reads SQTIHQWPATLVQPVGSPLSLECTVEGTSNPNLYWYRQAAGRGLQLLFYSVGIGQISSEVPQNLSASRPQDRQFILSSKKLLLSDSGFYLCAWSTLRGVGYTFGSGTRLTVV.

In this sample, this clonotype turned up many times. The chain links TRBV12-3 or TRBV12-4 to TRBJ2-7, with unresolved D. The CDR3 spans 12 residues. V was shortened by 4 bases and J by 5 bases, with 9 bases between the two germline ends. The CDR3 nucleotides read TGTGCCAGCAGTTCCGGGTTCCACGAGCAGTACTTC. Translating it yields CASSSGFHEQYF.

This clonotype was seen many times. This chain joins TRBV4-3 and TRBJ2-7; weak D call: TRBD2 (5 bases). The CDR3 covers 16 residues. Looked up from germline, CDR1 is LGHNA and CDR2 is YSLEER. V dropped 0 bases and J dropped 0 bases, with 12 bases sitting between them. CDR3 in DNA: TGCGCCAGCAGCCAAGATGTGGAGCGGAGCTCCTACGAGCAGTACTTC. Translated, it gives CASSQDVERSSYEQYF.